Given below is one TCR beta chain in context. Its antigen is not identified. This sample is drawn from a study of cytomegalovirus exposure and HLA in healthy donors. V gave up 0 bases and J gave up 6 bases; unmatched junction bases: 2. Germline V gene data show CDR1 as SGHRS and CDR2 as YFSETQ. The CDR3 extends over 13 amino acids. Samples came from healthy bone marrow donors. The study, taken as a whole, reports: The majority of CMV-associated TCR beta chains were reported as apparently HLA-restricted in a later analysis. A later analysis appeared to link common viral pathogens to several of the most significant clusters. Researchers reported in a later analysis that a missense DCLRE1C variant was tied to TCR beta V- and J-gene trimming.

In the PCR, 60 Vbeta and 13 Jbeta primers were used. Some clones are missing from TCRdb's copy, which holds only in-frame ones; the method was immunoSEQ multiplex PCR. Altogether about 120,000 clones are present, 77% being singletons, with the ten largest covering 4% to 5%. The genes are TRBV5-1 and TRBJ1-2; 7 positions agree with TRBD1. Sequencing was done on a sample of PBMCs. The receptor comes from a male donor in good health and CMV-seropositive. The CDR3, as DNA: TGCGCCAGCAGCTTGGCCGGGACAGATGGCTACACCTTC. Translation gives CASSLAGTDGYTF. Full variable domain (outside the CDR3, taken from reference TRBV5-1 and TRBJ1-2): KAGVTQTPRYLIKTRGQQVTLSCSPISGHRSVSWYQQTPGQGLQFLFEYFSETQRNKGNFPGRFSGRQFSNSRSEMNVSTLELGDSALYLCASSLAGTDGYTFGSGTRLTVV.